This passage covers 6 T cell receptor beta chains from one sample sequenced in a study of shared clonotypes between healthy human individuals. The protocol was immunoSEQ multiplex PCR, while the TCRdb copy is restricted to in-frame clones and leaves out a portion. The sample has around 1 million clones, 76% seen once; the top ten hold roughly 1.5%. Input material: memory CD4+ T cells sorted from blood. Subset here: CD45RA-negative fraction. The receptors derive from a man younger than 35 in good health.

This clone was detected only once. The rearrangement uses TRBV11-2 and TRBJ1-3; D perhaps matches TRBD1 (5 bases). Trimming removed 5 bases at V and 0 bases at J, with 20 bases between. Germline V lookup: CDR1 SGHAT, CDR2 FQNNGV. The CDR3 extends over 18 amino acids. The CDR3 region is CASSRGAAGAFSGNTIYF. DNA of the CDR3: TGTGCCAGCAGCCGAGGGGCGGCAGGCGCTTTCTCTGGAAACACCATATATTTT.

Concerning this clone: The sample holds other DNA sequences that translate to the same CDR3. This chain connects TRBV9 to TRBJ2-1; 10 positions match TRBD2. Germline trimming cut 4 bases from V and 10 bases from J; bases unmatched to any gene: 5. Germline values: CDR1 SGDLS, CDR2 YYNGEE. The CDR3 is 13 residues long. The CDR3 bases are TGTGCCAGCAGCCCGAGGACTAGCGGAGAGCAGTTCTTC. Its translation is CASSPRTSGEQFF. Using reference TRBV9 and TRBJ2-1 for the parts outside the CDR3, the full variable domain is DSGVTQTPKHLITATGQRVTLRCSPRSGDLSVYWYQQSLDQGLQFLIQYYNGEERAKGNILERFSAQQFPDLHSELNLSSLELGDSALYFCASSPRTSGEQFFGPGTRLTVL.

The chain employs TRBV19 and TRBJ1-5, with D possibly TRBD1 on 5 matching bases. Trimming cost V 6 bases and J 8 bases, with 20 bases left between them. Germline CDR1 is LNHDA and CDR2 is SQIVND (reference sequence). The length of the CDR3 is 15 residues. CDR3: CASSGRGVPRKPQHF. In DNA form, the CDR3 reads TGTGCCAGTAGCGGGCGGGGGGTCCCTAGAAAGCCCCAGCATTTT. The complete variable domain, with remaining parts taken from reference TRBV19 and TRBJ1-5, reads DGGITQSPKYLFRKEGQNVTLSCEQNLNHDAMYWYRQDPGQGLRLIYYSQIVNDFQKGDIAEGYSVSREKKESFPLTVTSAQKNPTAFYLCASSGRGVPRKPQHFGDGTRLSIL.

The CDR3 reads CASSSIGKRGEQYF. Written as DNA, the CDR3 is TGTGCCAGCAGCTCGATCGGGAAGCGGGGGGAGCAGTACTTC. This sequence joins TRBV11-2 and TRBJ2-7; TRBD2 matches at 8 bases. CDR1 is SGHAT and CDR2 is FQNNGV in the germline V gene. The CDR3 length is 14 residues. After removal of 4 bases from V and 7 bases from J, the junction contained 9 bases not matched to a gene.

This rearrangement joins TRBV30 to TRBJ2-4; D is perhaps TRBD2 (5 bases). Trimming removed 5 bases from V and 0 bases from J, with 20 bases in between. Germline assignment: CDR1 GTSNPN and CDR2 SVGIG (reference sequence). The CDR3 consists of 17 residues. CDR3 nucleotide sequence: TGTGCCTGGCGTCCCGGAGGAGCCCGATTAGCCAAAAACATTCAGTACTTC. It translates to CAWRPGGARLAKNIQYF.

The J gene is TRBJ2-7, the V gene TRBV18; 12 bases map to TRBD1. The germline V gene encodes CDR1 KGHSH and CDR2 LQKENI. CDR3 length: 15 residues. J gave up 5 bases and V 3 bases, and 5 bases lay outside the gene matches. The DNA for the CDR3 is TGTGCCAGCTCACCTGGGACAGGGGGCAAGAACGAGCAGTACTTC. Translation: CASSPGTGGKNEQYF.